This TCR beta chain was observed in a study of T cells in Graves' hyperthyroidism and ophthalmopathy. In the study overall: Peripheral blood samples were taken at initial diagnosis, prior to any treatment.

Exclusions: uncontrolled infection, other autoimmune disease, pregnancy, lactation. Unmatched junction bases numbered 6, after V lost 5 bases and J lost 4 bases. The germline CDR1 and CDR2 sequences are LNHDA and SQIVND (reference sequence). The CDR3 is made up of 15 amino acids. Template material for amplifying TCR beta CDR3 regions consisted of RNA transcripts. Carried out on the TCR CDR3, a first-round RT-PCR used the HTBI primer set. From the multiplex PCR reads, TCRdb called clonotypes with MiXCR, one entry per CDR3 protein. The sample shows a few hundred thousand distinct CDR3 sequences, less than 20% of them seen only once. This clonotype was detected ten times or more.

This clonotype originated in a woman younger than 35 with Graves' hyperthyroidism that later progressed to Graves' ophthalmopathy. This rearrangement joins TRBV19 to TRBJ2-2; TRBD1 matches 8 bases. Material for sequencing was blood. CDR3 bases: TGTGCCAGTAGTCAGGGGGCGCAAGGCACCGGGGAGCTGTTTTTT. As protein: CASSQGAQGTGELFF.